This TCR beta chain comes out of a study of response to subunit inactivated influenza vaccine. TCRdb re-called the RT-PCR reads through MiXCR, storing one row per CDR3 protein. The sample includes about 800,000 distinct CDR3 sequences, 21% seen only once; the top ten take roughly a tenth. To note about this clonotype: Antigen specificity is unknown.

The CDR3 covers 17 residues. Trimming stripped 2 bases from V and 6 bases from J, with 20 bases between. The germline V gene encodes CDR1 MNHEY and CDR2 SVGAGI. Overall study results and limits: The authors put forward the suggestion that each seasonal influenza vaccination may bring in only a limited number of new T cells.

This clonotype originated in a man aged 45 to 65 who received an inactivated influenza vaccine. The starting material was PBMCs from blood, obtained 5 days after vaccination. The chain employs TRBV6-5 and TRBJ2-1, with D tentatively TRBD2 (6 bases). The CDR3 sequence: CASSYDGGTPKGNEQFF. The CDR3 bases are TGTGCCAGCAGTTACGATGGGGGGACCCCCAAGGGCAATGAGCAGTTCTTC.